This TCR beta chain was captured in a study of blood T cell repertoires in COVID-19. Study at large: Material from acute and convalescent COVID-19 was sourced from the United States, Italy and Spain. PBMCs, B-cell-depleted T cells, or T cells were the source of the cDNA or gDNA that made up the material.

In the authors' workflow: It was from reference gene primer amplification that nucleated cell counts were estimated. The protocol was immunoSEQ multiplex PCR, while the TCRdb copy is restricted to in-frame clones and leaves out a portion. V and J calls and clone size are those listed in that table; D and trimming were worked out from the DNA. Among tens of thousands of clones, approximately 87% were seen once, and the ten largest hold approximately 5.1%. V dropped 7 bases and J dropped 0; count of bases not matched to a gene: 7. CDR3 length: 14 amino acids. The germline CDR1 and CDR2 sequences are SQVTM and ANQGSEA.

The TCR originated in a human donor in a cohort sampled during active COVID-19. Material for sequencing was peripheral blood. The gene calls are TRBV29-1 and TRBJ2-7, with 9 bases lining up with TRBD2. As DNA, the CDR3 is TGCAGCGCCGGGACTAGCAGCTTCTCCTACGAGCAGTACTTC. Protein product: CSAGTSSFSYEQYF.